This T cell receptor beta chain was recovered during a study of blood T cell repertoires in COVID-19. TCRdb's copy holds only in-frame clones and misses some; the assay was immunoSEQ multiplex PCR. The sample lists 200,000 to 250,000 clones; almost 90% were seen once. V shed 3 bases and J shed 3 bases, with 11 bases lying between them. The germline V gene has CDR1 SGHRS and CDR2 YFSETQ. The CDR3 loop spans 14 amino acids. J is TRBJ2-3 and V is TRBV5-1; D may be TRBD2 (7 bases). Material: peripheral blood. The TCR sequence derives from an older woman with acute or convalescent COVID-19. The CDR3 is CASSWGGTTDTQYF. The CDR3 bases are TGCGCCAGCAGCTGGGGGGGCACAACAGATACGCAGTATTTT. The full variable domain, completed using reference TRBV5-1 and TRBJ2-3, is KAGVTQTPRYLIKTRGQQVTLSCSPISGHRSVSWYQQTPGQGLQFLFEYFSETQRNKGNFPGRFSGRQFSNSRSEMNVSTLELGDSALYLCASSWGGTTDTQYFGPGTRLTVL.